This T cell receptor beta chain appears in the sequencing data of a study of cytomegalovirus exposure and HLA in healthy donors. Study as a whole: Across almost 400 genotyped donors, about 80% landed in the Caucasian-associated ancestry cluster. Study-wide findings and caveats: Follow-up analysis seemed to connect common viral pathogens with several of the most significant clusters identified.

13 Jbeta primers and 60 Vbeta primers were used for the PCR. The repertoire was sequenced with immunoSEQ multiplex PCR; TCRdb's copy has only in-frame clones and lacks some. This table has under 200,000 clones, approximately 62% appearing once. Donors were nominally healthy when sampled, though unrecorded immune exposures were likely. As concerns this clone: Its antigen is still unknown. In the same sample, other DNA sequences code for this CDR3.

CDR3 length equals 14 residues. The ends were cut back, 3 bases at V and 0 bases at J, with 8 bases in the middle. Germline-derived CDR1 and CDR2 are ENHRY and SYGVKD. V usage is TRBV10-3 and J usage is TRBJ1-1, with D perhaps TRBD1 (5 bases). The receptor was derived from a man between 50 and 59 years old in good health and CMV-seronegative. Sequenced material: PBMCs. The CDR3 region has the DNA TGTGCCATCAGTGAAGGGACTCTGAACACTGAAGCTTTCTTT. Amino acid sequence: CAISEGTLNTEAFF.